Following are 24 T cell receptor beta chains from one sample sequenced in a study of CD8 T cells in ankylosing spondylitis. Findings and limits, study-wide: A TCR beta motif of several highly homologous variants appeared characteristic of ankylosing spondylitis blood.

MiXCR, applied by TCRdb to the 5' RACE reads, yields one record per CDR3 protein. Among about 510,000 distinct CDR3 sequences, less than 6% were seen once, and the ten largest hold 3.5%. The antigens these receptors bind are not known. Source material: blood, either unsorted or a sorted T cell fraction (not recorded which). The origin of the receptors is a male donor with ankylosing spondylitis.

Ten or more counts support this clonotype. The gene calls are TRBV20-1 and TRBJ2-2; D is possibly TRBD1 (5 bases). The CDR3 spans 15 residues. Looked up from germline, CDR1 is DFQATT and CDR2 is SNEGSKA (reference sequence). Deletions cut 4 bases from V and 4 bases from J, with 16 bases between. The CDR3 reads CSAIRQPNPTGELFF. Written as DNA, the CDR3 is TGCAGTGCTATCCGACAGCCGAATCCCACCGGGGAGCTGTTTTTT.

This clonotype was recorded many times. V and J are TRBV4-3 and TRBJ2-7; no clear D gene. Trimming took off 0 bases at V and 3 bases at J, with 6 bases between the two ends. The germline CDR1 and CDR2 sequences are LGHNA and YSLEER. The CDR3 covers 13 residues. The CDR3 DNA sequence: TGCGCCAGCAGCCAAGATACCAGCTACGAGCAGTACTTC. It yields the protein CASSQDTSYEQYF.

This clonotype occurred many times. The CDR3 sequence is CSVGGFNQPQHF. As DNA, the CDR3 is TGCAGCGTTGGGGGATTTAATCAGCCCCAGCATTTT. This chain joins TRBV29-1 and TRBJ1-5; no clear D gene. The CDR3 is 12 residues long. V lost 4 bases to trimming and J lost 4 bases, with 8 bases between them. From germline, CDR1 is SQVTM and CDR2 ANQGSEA.

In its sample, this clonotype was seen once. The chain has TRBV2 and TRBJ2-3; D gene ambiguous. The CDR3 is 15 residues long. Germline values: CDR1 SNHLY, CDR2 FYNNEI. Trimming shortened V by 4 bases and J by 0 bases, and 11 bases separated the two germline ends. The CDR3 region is CASSAASLSTDTQYF. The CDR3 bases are TGTGCCAGCAGTGCGGCTTCCTTAAGCACAGATACGCAGTATTTT.

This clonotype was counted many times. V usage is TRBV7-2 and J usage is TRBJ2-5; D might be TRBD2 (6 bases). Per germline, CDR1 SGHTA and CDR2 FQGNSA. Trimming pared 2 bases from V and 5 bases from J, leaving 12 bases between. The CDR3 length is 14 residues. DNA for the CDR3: TGTGCCAGCAGCTTATTTGCGGGAAGGGAGACCCAGTACTTC. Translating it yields CASSLFAGRETQYF.

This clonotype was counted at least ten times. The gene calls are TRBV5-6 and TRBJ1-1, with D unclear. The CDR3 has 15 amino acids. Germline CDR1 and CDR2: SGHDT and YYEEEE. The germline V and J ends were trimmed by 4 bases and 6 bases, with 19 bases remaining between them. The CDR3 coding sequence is TGTGCCAGCAGCCCACCACACAGAGGGATACCTGAAGCTTTCTTT. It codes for CASSPPHRGIPEAFF.

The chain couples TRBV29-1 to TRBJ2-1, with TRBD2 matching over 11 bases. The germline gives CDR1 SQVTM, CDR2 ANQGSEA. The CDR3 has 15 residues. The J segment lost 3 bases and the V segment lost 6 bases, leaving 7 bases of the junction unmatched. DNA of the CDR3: TGCAGCGTCCCGGGACTAGCGGAATACTACAATGAGCAGTTCTTC. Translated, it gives CSVPGLAEYYNEQFF.

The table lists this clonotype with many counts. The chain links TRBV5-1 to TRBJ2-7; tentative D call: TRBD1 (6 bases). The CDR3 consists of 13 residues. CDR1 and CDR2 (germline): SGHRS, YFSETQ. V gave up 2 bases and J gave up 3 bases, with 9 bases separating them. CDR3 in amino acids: CASSLRTDYEQYF. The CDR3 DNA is TGCGCCAGCAGCTTAAGGACAGACTACGAGCAGTACTTC.

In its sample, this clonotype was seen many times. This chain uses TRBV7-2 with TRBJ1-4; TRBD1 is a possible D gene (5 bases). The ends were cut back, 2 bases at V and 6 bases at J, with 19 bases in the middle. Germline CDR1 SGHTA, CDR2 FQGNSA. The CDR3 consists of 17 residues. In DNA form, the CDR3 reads TGTGCCAGCAGCTTAAAGCCCCGATGGACATCCGATGAAAAACTGTTTTTT. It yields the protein CASSLKPRWTSDEKLFF.

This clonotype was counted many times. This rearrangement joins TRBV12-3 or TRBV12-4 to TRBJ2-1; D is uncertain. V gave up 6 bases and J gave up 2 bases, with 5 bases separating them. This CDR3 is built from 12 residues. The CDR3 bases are TGTGCCAGCAGCCTCCCCTACAATGAGCAGTTCTTC. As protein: CASSLPYNEQFF.

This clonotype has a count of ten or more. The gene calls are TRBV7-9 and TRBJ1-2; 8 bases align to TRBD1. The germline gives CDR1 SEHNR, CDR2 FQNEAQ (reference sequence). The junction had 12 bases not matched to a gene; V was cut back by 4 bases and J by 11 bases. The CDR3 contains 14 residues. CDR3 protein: CASSYGQGAVFYTF. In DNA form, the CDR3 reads TGTGCCAGCAGCTACGGACAGGGCGCGGTTTTTTACACCTTC.

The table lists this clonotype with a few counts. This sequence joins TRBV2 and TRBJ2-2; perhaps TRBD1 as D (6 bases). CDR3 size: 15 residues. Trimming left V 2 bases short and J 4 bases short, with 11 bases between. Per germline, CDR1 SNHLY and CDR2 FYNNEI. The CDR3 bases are TGTGCCAGCAGTGAATGGCCAGGGGCCACCGGGGAGCTGTTTTTT. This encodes CASSEWPGATGELFF.

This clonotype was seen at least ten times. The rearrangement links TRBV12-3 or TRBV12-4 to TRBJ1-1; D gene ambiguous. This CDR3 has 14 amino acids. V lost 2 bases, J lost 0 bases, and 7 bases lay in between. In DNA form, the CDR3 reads TGTGCCAGCAGTTTAATTGATTTGAACACTGAAGCTTTCTTT. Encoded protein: CASSLIDLNTEAFF.

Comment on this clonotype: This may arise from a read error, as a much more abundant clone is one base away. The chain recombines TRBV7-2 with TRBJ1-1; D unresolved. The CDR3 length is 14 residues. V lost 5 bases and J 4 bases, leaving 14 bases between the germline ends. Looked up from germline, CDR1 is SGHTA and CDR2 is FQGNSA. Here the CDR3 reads CASSMGTKATEAFF. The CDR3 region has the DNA TGTGCCAGCAGCATGGGAACCAAGGCCACTGAAGCTTTCTTT.

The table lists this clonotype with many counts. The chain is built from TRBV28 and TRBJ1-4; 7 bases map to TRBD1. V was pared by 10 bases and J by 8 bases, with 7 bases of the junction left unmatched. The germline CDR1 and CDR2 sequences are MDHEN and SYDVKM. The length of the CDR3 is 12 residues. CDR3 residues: CATGRGLEKLFF. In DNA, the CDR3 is TGTGCCACAGGCAGGGGGTTAGAAAAACTGTTTTTT.

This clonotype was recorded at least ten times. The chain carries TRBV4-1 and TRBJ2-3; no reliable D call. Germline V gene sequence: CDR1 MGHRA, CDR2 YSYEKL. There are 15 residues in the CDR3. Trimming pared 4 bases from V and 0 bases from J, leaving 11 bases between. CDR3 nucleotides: TGCGCCAGCAGCCCGAAGCGAACAAGCACAGATACGCAGTATTTT. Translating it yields CASSPKRTSTDTQYF.

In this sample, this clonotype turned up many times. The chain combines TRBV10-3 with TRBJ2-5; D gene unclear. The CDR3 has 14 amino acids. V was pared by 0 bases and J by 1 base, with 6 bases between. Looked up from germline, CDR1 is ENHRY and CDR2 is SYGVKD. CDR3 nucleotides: TGTGCCATCAGTGAGTCGGGCAGCCAAGAGACCCAGTACTTC. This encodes CAISESGSQETQYF.

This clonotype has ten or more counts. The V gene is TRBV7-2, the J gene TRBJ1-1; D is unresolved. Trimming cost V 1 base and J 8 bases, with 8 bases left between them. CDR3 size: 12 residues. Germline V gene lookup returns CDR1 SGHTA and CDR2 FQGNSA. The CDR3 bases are TGTGCCAGCAGCTTAGTAGGTTTGGAAGCTTTCTTT. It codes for CASSLVGLEAFF.

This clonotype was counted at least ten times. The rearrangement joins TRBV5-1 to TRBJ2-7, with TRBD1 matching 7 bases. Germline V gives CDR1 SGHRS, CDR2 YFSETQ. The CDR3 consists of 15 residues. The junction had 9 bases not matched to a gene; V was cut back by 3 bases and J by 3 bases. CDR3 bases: TGCGCCAGCAGCTCATCCCGGGACAGAGACTACGAGCAGTACTTC. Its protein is CASSSSRDRDYEQYF.

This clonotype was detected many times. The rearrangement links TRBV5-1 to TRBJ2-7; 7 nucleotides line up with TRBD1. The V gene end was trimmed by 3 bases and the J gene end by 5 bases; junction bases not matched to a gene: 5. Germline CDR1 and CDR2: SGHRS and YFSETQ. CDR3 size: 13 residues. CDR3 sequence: CASSSQGSNEQYF. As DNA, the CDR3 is TGCGCCAGCAGCTCACAGGGGAGCAACGAGCAGTACTTC.

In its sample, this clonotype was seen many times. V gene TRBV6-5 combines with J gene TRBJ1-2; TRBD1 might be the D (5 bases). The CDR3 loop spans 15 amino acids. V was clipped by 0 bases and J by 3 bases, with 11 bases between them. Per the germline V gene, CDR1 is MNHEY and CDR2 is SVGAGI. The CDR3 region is CASSYSEGSDYGYTF. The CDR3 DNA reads TGTGCCAGCAGTTACTCGGAGGGGTCGGACTATGGCTACACCTTC.

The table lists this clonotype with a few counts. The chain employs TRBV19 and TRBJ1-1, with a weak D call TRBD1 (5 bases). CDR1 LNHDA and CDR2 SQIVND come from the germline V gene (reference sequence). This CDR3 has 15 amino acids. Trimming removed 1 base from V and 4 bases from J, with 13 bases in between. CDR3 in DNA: TGTGCCAGTAGTATAGGGGGCCTAACGGGCACTGAAGCTTTCTTT. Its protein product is CASSIGGLTGTEAFF.

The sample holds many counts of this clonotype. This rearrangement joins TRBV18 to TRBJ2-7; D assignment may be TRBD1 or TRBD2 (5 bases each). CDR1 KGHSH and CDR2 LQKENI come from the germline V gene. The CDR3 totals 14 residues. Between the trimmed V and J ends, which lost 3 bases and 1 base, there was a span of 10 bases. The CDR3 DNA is TGTGCCAGCTCACCGGAGGCAGGGTCCTACGAGCAGTACTTC. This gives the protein CASSPEAGSYEQYF.

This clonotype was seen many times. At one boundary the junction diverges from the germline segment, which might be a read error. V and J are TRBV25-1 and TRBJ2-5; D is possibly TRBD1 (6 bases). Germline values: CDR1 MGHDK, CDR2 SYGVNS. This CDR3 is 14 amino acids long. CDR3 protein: CASSELLTGETQYF. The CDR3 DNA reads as TGTGCCAGCAGCGAATTATTGACAGGAGAGACCCAGTACTTC.